One T cell receptor beta chain is described in this entry. The record originates from a study of blood T cell repertoires in COVID-19. V lost 6 bases and J 4 bases, leaving 12 bases between the germline ends. This CDR3 has 14 amino acids. Germline CDR1 is MDHEN and CDR2 is SYDVKM. The data were produced by immunoSEQ multiplex PCR, yet TCRdb's version contains in-frame clones alone and is incomplete. This repertoire shows some 97,000 clones, about 91% found once; its top ten account for about 5%. The sequencing sample was made of peripheral blood. The rearrangement links TRBV28 to TRBJ1-4; D perhaps matches TRBD1 (5 bases). This clonotype was sampled from a human donor in a cohort sampled during active COVID-19. In DNA, the CDR3 is TGTGCCAGCAGCACCGGGGGGATTAATGAAAAACTGTTTTTT. Protein: CASSTGGINEKLFF.